Below, 9 T cell receptor beta chains from the same sample are listed, as sequenced in a study of cytomegalovirus exposure and HLA in healthy donors. PCR primers comprised 60 Vbeta and 13 Jbeta primers. Sequenced by immunoSEQ multiplex PCR; TCRdb stores in-frame clones only, minus some. Among about 200,000 clones listed, 79% were seen once. Sample: PBMCs. These receptors all stem from a man aged 50 to 60 in good health and CMV-seronegative.

The chain recombines TRBV27 with TRBJ1-1; 7 nucleotides line up with TRBD1. Looked up from germline, CDR1 is MNHEY and CDR2 is SMNVEV (reference sequence). The CDR3 extends over 18 amino acids. V shed 5 bases and J 0 bases; nucleotides not matched to a gene: 15. This CDR3 is CASSPLSEPGTVNTEAFF. CDR3 DNA sequence: TGTGCCAGCAGTCCTCTCTCTGAACCTGGGACAGTGAACACTGAAGCTTTCTTT.

The chain recombines TRBV5-6 with TRBJ2-2, with TRBD2 matching over 7 bases. The germline CDR1 and CDR2 sequences are SGHDT and YYEEEE. Unmatched junction bases numbered 9, after V lost 4 bases and J lost 0 bases. The CDR3 runs to 17 residues. The CDR3 bases are TGTGCCAGCAGCAGGACTAGGGCGGCCGCGAACACCGGGGAGCTGTTTTTT. As protein: CASSRTRAAANTGELFF. The variable domain in full, with the rest retrieved from reference TRBV5-6 and TRBJ2-2, is DAGVTQSPTHLIKTRGQQVTLRCSPKSGHDTVSWYQQALGQGPQFIFQYYEEEERQRGNFPDRFSGHQFPNYSSELNVNALLLGDSALYLCASSRTRAAANTGELFFGEGSRLTVL.

The chain joins TRBV5-1 to TRBJ2-5; 11 nucleotides line up with TRBD1. The CDR3 covers 16 residues. Germline-derived CDR1 and CDR2 are SGHRS and YFSETQ. With V trimmed by 6 bases and J by 5 bases, 12 bases remained unmatched. Written as DNA, the CDR3 is TGCGCCAGCACCCCGGACGGGACAGGGGGACAGGAGACCCAGTACTTC. It translates to CASTPDGTGGQETQYF.

The chain carries TRBV4-1 and TRBJ2-7, with D possibly being TRBD1 (6 bases). This CDR3 is built from 15 residues. Germline lookup yields CDR1 MGHRA and CDR2 YSYEKL. V lost 3 bases to trimming and J lost 5 bases, with 17 bases between them. The chain's CDR3 is CASSHETGRGHEQYF. The CDR3 coding sequence is TGCGCCAGCAGCCACGAAACCGGCAGGGGCCACGAGCAGTACTTC.

V gene TRBV7-6 combines with J gene TRBJ2-1; 7 positions agree with TRBD2. The germline V gene has CDR1 SGHVS and CDR2 FNYEAQ. Trimming removed 4 bases from V and 4 bases from J; junction bases left unmatched: 10. The CDR3 has 16 residues. The DNA for the CDR3 is TGTGCCAGCAGCTCGGCGGGGCGGGAGTTGTACAATGAGCAGTTCTTC. Residues: CASSSAGRELYNEQFF. Filled out from reference TRBV7-6 and TRBJ2-1, the complete variable domain reads GAGVSQSPRYKVTKRGQDVALRCDPISGHVSLYWYRQALGQGPEFLTYFNYEAQQDKSGLPNDRFSAERPEGSISTLTIQRTEQRDSAMYRCASSSAGRELYNEQFFGPGTRLTVL.

The V call is TRBV7-9, the J call TRBJ2-1; a possible D gene is TRBD2 (6 bases). Germline-derived CDR1 and CDR2 are SEHNR and FQNEAQ (reference sequence). Trimming took 1 base from V and 8 from J, leaving 21 bases between them. This CDR3 spans 17 amino acids. The CDR3 loop reads CASSLVYQRVVFYEQFF. The CDR3 DNA sequence: TGTGCCAGCAGCTTAGTATATCAGCGGGTGGTCTTCTATGAGCAGTTCTTC. Full variable domain (rest looked up from reference TRBV7-9 and TRBJ2-1): DTGVSQNPRHKITKRGQNVTFRCDPISEHNRLYWYRQTLGQGPEFLTYFQNEAQLEKSRLLSDRFSAERPKGSFSTLEIQRTEQGDSAMYLCASSLVYQRVVFYEQFFGPGTRLTVL.

The genes are TRBV5-4 and TRBJ2-7; 12 positions agree with TRBD2. The germline gives CDR1 SGHNT, CDR2 YYREEE (reference sequence). Unmatched junction bases numbered 5, after V lost 0 bases and J lost 7 bases. This CDR3 spans 15 amino acids. In nucleotides, the CDR3 is TGTGCCAGCAGCTTGGCTCTAGCGGGAGGGGGGGAGCAGTACTTC. Its translation: CASSLALAGGGEQYF.

The rearrangement joins TRBV27 to TRBJ1-1; weak D call: TRBD1 (6 bases). The V end lost 1 base, the J end lost 6 bases, and 15 bases lay between the germline ends. The CDR3 has 15 residues. Germline CDR1 and CDR2: MNHEY and SMNVEV (reference sequence). CDR3 bases: TGTGCCAGCAGTTTATATCGACAGGCTTCCCCTGAAGCTTTCTTT. It specifies CASSLYRQASPEAFF.

The CDR3 region is CASSQGLAGGYYEQYF. The CDR3 DNA sequence: TGTGCCAGCAGCCAAGGACTAGCGGGTGGTTACTACGAGCAGTACTTC. V is TRBV14 and J is TRBJ2-7; 10 bases are a match to TRBD2. J gave up 3 bases and V 1 base, and 6 bases lay outside the gene matches. The CDR3 length is 16 residues. Germline CDR1 SGHDN, CDR2 FVKESK.